This T cell receptor (beta chain) was sequenced during a study of shared clonotypes between healthy human individuals. Some clones are missing from TCRdb's copy, which holds only in-frame ones; the method was immunoSEQ multiplex PCR. Found here are roughly 570,000 clones, roughly 98% of them singletons; the top ten hold 0.3%. CD45RO-negative CD8 cells positively selected for CCR7 made up the naive population, which excluded terminally differentiated effector memory CD45RA+ cells. CDR1 is SGHTS, CDR2 YDEGEE, per germline. This CDR3 has 15 amino acids. Trimming removed 4 bases from V and 1 base from J, with 13 bases in between.

The source material was naive CD8+ T cells sorted from blood. The V gene is TRBV5-8, the J gene TRBJ2-3, with D hard to call. This clonotype originated in a young man in good health. CDR3 sequence: CASSVGLRGTDTQYF. DNA for the CDR3: TGTGCCAGCAGCGTAGGATTAAGGGGCACAGATACGCAGTATTTT. The entire variable domain, with the rest obtained from reference TRBV5-8 and TRBJ2-3, is as follows: EAGVTQSPTHLIKTRGQQATLRCSPISGHTSVYWYQQALGLGLQFLLWYDEGEERNRGNFPPRFSGRQFPNYSSELNVNALELEDSALYLCASSVGLRGTDTQYFGPGTRLTVL.